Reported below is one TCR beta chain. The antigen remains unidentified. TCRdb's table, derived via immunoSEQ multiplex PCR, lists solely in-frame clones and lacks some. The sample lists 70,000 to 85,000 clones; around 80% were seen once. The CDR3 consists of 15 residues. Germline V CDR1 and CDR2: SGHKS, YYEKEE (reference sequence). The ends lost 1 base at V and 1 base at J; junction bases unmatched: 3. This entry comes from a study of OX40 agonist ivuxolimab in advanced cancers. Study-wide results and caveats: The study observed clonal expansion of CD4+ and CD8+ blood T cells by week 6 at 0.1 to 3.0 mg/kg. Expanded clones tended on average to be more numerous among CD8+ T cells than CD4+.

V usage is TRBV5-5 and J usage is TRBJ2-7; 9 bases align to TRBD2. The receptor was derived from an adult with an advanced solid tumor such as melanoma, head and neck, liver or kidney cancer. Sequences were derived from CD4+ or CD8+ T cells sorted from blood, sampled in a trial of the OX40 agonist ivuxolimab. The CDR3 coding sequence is TGTGCCAGCAGCTTGAGCGGGGGGAATTCCTACGAGCAGTACTTC. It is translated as CASSLSGGNSYEQYF.